This TCR beta chain is from a study of cytomegalovirus exposure and HLA in healthy donors. Sequencing was performed with immunoSEQ multiplex PCR; in TCRdb, only in-frame clones are kept and a portion is missing. The sample lists 200,000 to 250,000 clones, about nine tenths occurring once. The CDR3 is 17 residues long. J was trimmed by 6 bases and V by 5 bases; bases with no gene match: 16. Germline assignment: CDR1 SNHLY and CDR2 FYNNEI. Specimen: PBMCs. The receptor comes from a woman under 30 in good health and CMV-seropositive. This chain joins TRBV2 and TRBJ2-1; 7 bases are shared with TRBD2. The CDR3 reads CASSSSGAPGGGNEQFF. For the CDR3, the DNA is TGTGCCAGCAGTTCCTCCGGGGCTCCGGGAGGAGGCAATGAGCAGTTCTTC.